One and the same sample provided the 30 T cell receptor beta chains below, sequenced in a study of blood T cell repertoires in COVID-19 (dated by TCRdb to 2018 to 2020). The receptor library was made with the immunoSEQ multiplex PCR assay. What TCRdb holds here is the immuneACCESS table cut down to in-frame rearrangements. Part of the clones is not present; checked against another copy, under half of the missing clones reflect an unresolved V gene, and the others are unexplained. Within this sample are 40,000 to 65,000 clones, with around 83% of them counted one time only. Around 11% of the sample is held by the ten biggest clonotypes. Sequenced material: peripheral blood. These receptors originate from a man between 65 and 80 years old with active COVID-19.

V is TRBV4-3 and J is TRBJ2-2, with TRBD1 as a possible D gene (5 bases). Germline V lookup: CDR1 LGHNA, CDR2 YSLEER. Between the trimmed V and J ends, which lost 1 base and 5 bases, there was a span of 17 bases. The CDR3 totals 17 residues. The CDR3 here is CASSQGLTGSWTGELFF. CDR3 DNA sequence: TGCGCCAGCAGCCAAGGCCTTACAGGCTCGTGGACCGGGGAGCTGTTTTTT.

This clone was seen only a few times. The chain joins TRBV24-1 to TRBJ2-2; D is unclear. The ends were cut back, 2 bases at V and 3 bases at J, with 6 bases in the middle. The CDR3 extends over 14 amino acids. The germline V gene encodes CDR1 KGHDR and CDR2 SFDVKD. CDR3 region: CATSDYRDTGELFF. As DNA, the CDR3 is TGTGCCACCAGTGATTACCGGGACACCGGGGAGCTGTTTTTT.

This clone was observed a few times. V is TRBV5-4 and J is TRBJ2-3, with 13 bases lining up with TRBD2. Germline V CDR1 and CDR2: SGHNT, YYREEE (reference sequence). The V gene end was trimmed by 4 bases and the J gene end by 1 base; junction bases not matched to a gene: 15. CDR3 length: 20 amino acids. The DNA for the CDR3 is TGTGCCAGCAGCGGCAGCACAGGGGGACTAGCGGGGCCCCGCACAGATACGCAGTATTTT. Its translation is CASSGSTGGLAGPRTDTQYF.

V is TRBV4-3 and J is TRBJ2-7; 7 nucleotides match TRBD1. Germline trimming cut 1 base from V and 5 bases from J; bases unmatched to any gene: 8. Germline V lookup: CDR1 LGHNA, CDR2 YSLEER. This CDR3 has 15 residues. CDR3 DNA sequence: TGCGCCAGCAGCCAAGTACCTCGGGACAGCAACGAGCAGTACTTC. Translating it yields CASSQVPRDSNEQYF.

This chain connects TRBV5-1 to TRBJ1-1; 8 bases align to TRBD1. Trimming took 7 bases from V and 2 from J; bases not matched to a gene: 10. This CDR3 is 15 amino acids long. Germline V gene lookup returns CDR1 SGHRS and CDR2 YFSETQ. CDR3 bases: TGCGCCAGCCGGCCGGGGACAGGTCAAAACACTGAAGCTTTCTTT. Protein: CASRPGTGQNTEAFF.

The V gene is TRBV3-1 (or the pseudogene TRBV3-2), the J gene TRBJ2-5; 7 bases align to TRBD2. The CDR3 extends over 12 amino acids. V trimming: 1 base; J trimming: 7 bases; junction bases outside the gene matches: 0. Germline V gene lookup returns CDR1 LGHDT and CDR2 YNNKEL (reference sequence). CDR3 sequence reads: CASSQGEGTQYF. The CDR3 bases are TGTGCCAGCAGCCAAGGGGAGGGGACCCAGTACTTC.

The chain has TRBV11-3 and TRBJ2-3; 14 bases map to TRBD2. V gave up 5 bases and J gave up 1 base; unmatched junction bases: 5. Germline CDR1 is SGHNT and CDR2 is YENEEA. This CDR3 comprises 17 residues. The CDR3 region is CASSLRTSGGRTDTQYF. The DNA of the CDR3 is TGTGCCAGCAGCCTTAGGACTAGCGGGGGGCGCACAGATACGCAGTATTTT.

The V and J genes are TRBV7-9 and TRBJ1-2; D uncertain. V was shortened by 5 bases and J by 5 bases, with 9 bases between the two germline ends. The length of the CDR3 is 12 residues. Germline V CDR1 and CDR2: SEHNR, FQNEAQ (reference sequence). The CDR3 region has the DNA TGTGCCAGCAGCCGGGAGGTATATGGCTACACCTTC. Protein: CASSREVYGYTF.

The chain employs TRBV19 and TRBJ1-5; 7 bases match TRBD1. The CDR3 is 12 amino acids. The trim removed 9 bases at V and 9 bases at J, leaving 8 bases unmatched. Germline CDR1 reads LNHDA; CDR2 reads SQIVND (reference sequence). DNA of the CDR3: TGTGCCAGCCGGACAGGCACGGGGCCCCAGCATTTT. The encoded protein is CASRTGTGPQHF.

This chain connects TRBV6-5 to TRBJ1-1; D possibly corresponds to TRBD1 (5 bases). CDR1 is MNHEY and CDR2 is SVGAGI in the germline V gene. Trimming cost V 7 bases and J 1 base, with 13 bases left between them. CDR3 length equals 14 residues. Written as DNA, the CDR3 is TGTGCCAGCATTCCAGGGAGGAGGAACACTGAAGCTTTCTTT. It is translated as CASIPGRRNTEAFF.

The V and J genes are TRBV19 and TRBJ2-7; a weak D match, TRBD1 (5 bases). V shed 3 bases and J shed 2 bases, with 17 bases lying between them. Germline V gene sequence: CDR1 LNHDA, CDR2 SQIVND (reference sequence). This CDR3 has 16 amino acids. The CDR3, as DNA: TGTGCCAGTAGTATTGGGGCGGCCTCTCCACCCTACGAGCAGTACTTC. It yields the protein CASSIGAASPPYEQYF.

The chain couples TRBV7-2 to TRBJ2-3, with D possibly matching TRBD2 (6 bases). V was clipped by 5 bases and J by 6 bases, with 18 bases between them. This CDR3 region has 15 residues. CDR1 and CDR2 from the germline V gene are SGHTA and FQGNSA. CDR3 in DNA: TGTGCCAGCAGCAACCGGGACTTACAGGAGGATACGCAGTATTTT. Protein product: CASSNRDLQEDTQYF.

The chain employs TRBV30 and TRBJ2-1; perhaps TRBD2 as D (6 bases). Trimming shortened V by 5 bases and J by 8 bases, and 16 bases separated the two germline ends. CDR3 length: 13 amino acids. From germline, CDR1 is GTSNPN and CDR2 SVGIG (reference sequence). CDR3 in DNA: TGTGCCTGGGACTTAGCGGTGGGAGATGAGCAGTTCTTC. Translation gives CAWDLAVGDEQFF.

This chain uses TRBV7-8 with TRBJ2-2, with 8 bases matching TRBD1. J was trimmed by 6 bases and V by 2 bases; bases with no gene match: 5. Germline V CDR1 and CDR2: SGHVS, FQNEAQ. The CDR3 contains 15 residues. CDR3 in amino acids: CASSLWQGAAGELFF. CDR3 coding DNA: TGTGCCAGCAGCTTATGGCAGGGGGCTGCCGGGGAGCTGTTTTTT.

The gene calls are TRBV6-6 and TRBJ1-1; no clear D. CDR1 MNHNY and CDR2 SVGAGI come from the germline V gene (reference sequence). The CDR3 contains 14 residues. V was clipped by 0 bases and J by 4 bases, with 9 bases between them. The CDR3 loop reads CASSYSRYGTEAFF. DNA for the CDR3: TGTGCCAGCAGTTACTCGCGGTATGGCACTGAAGCTTTCTTT.

The V gene is TRBV18, the J gene TRBJ2-7, with TRBD1 matching 7 bases. V lost 6 bases to trimming and J lost 7 bases; unmatched junction nucleotides: 9. Per germline, CDR1 KGHSH and CDR2 LQKENI. There are 13 residues in the CDR3. CDR3 coding DNA: TGTGCCAGCTCCCCTCCGGGACAGTTTGAGCAGTACTTC. Translated, it gives CASSPPGQFEQYF. The full variable domain, completed using reference TRBV18 and TRBJ2-7, is NAGVMQNPRHLVRRRGQEARLRCSPMKGHSHVYWYRQLPEEGLKFMVYLQKENIIDESGMPKERFSAEFPKEGPSILRIQQVVRGDSAAYFCASSPPGQFEQYFGPGTRLTVT.

CDR3 nucleotide sequence: TGTGCCAGCAGCCAACTCGACTGGGTTGAAAGAAGCACTGAAGCTTTCTTT. Its translation is CASSQLDWVERSTEAFF. This chain uses TRBV14 with TRBJ1-1; D not certain. CDR1 is SGHDN and CDR2 is FVKESK in the germline V gene. V was cut by 2 bases and J by 4 bases, with 20 bases left in between. The CDR3 loop spans 17 amino acids.

This clone was counted a single time. The chain links TRBV5-6 to TRBJ1-3; tentatively, D is TRBD1 (6 bases). CDR3 length equals 13 residues. The V gene's germline CDR1 is SGHDT and CDR2 YYEEEE. Trimming took off 0 bases at V and 7 bases at J, with 8 bases between the two ends. For the CDR3, the DNA is TGTGCCAGCAGCTTGGCAGGGGTTAACACCATATATTTT. Its translation is CASSLAGVNTIYF.

V is TRBV5-1 and J is TRBJ2-7; 10 bases match TRBD2. There are 18 residues in the CDR3. The germline CDR1 and CDR2 sequences are SGHRS and YFSETQ. V shed 3 bases, J shed 2 bases, and the junction held 14 bases outside the gene matches. This CDR3 reads CASSSDRPGTSVTYEQYF. The CDR3 region has the DNA TGCGCCAGCAGCTCGGACAGGCCCGGGACTAGCGTTACCTACGAGCAGTACTTC.

The gene calls are TRBV11-1 and TRBJ2-1; 10 positions agree with TRBD1. Germline V gene lookup returns CDR1 SGHAT and CDR2 FQDESV (reference sequence). V was clipped by 4 bases and J by 4 bases; unmatched bases: 7. The CDR3 loop spans 16 amino acids. The CDR3 coding sequence is TGTGCCAGCAGCTCCCCGACAGGGGGCAGGTACAATGAGCAGTTCTTC. It encodes CASSSPTGGRYNEQFF.

The gene calls are TRBV20-1 and TRBJ1-5; the match to TRBD1 covers 9 bases. This CDR3 has 17 amino acids. In germline, CDR1 is DFQATT, CDR2 SNEGSKA (reference sequence). V lost 3 bases to trimming and J lost 6 bases; unmatched junction nucleotides: 15. CDR3: CSASYGTGRGIGQPQHF. The CDR3 nucleotides are TGCAGTGCTAGTTATGGGACAGGGAGGGGGATAGGTCAGCCCCAGCATTTT.

The chain uses TRBV7-9 and TRBJ2-5; 8 bases align to TRBD1. In germline, CDR1 is SEHNR, CDR2 FQNEAQ (reference sequence). This CDR3 is 16 amino acids long. V shed 0 bases and J 2 bases; nucleotides not matched to a gene: 5. The CDR3 is CASSLAPGQGQETQYF. The CDR3 DNA reads as TGTGCCAGCAGCTTAGCACCAGGACAGGGTCAAGAGACCCAGTACTTC.

CDR3: CASSDRDRGRKVYNEQFF. CDR3 DNA: TGTGCCAGCAGTGACCGGGACAGGGGGCGCAAGGTCTACAATGAGCAGTTCTTC. The chain uses TRBV25-1 and TRBJ2-1; 12 bases agree with TRBD1. Germline lookup yields CDR1 MGHDK and CDR2 SYGVNS. V was pared by 3 bases and J by 3 bases, with 9 bases of the junction left unmatched. The CDR3 extends over 18 amino acids.

The chain has TRBV4-3 and TRBJ2-1; 9 bases map to TRBD2. CDR1 is LGHNA, CDR2 YSLEER, per germline. There are 17 residues in the CDR3. V was clipped by 0 bases and J by 9 bases; unmatched bases: 12. The DNA of the CDR3 is TGCGCCAGCAGCCAAGATCTGAGGCGGGGGGGCCTTCCTGAGCAGTTCTTC. Translating gives CASSQDLRRGGLPEQFF.

CDR3 coding DNA: TGTGCCAGCAGTACCGAGGCCGACAGAAAGATTAATGGCTACACCTTC. Amino acids: CASSTEADRKINGYTF. V usage is TRBV7-9 and J usage is TRBJ1-2; weak D call: TRBD1 (5 bases). Germline V gene lookup returns CDR1 SEHNR and CDR2 FQNEAQ (reference sequence). The CDR3 totals 16 residues. Between the trimmed V and J ends, which lost 6 bases and 6 bases, there was a span of 23 bases.

This clone has a handful of counts. The rearrangement links TRBV11-2 to TRBJ2-5, with a possible D match to TRBD1 (6 bases). Germline CDR1 SGHAT, CDR2 FQNNGV. V was clipped by 3 bases and J by 5 bases, with 13 bases between them. There are 14 residues in the CDR3. CDR3 loop: CASSLQGLKETQYF. The DNA for the CDR3 is TGTGCCAGCAGCTTGCAGGGGCTTAAGGAGACCCAGTACTTC. The entire variable domain, with the rest obtained from reference TRBV11-2 and TRBJ2-5, is as follows: EAGVAQSPRYKIIEKRQSVAFWCNPISGHATLYWYQQILGQGPKLLIQFQNNGVVDDSQLPKDRFSAERLKGVDSTLKIQPAKLEDSAVYLCASSLQGLKETQYFGPGTRLLVL.

V gene TRBV2 combines with J gene TRBJ2-5; the match to TRBD2 covers 11 bases. The CDR3 loop spans 14 amino acids. CDR1 SNHLY and CDR2 FYNNEI come from the germline V gene. Trimming removed 4 bases from V and 4 bases from J; junction bases left unmatched: 2. CDR3 residues: CASSGLAGGETQYF. CDR3 bases: TGTGCCAGCAGTGGGCTAGCGGGGGGAGAGACCCAGTACTTC.

This clone was seen once. The chain combines TRBV25-1 with TRBJ2-5, with 12 bases aligning to TRBD2. V gave up 1 base and J gave up 5 bases; unmatched junction bases: 5. The V gene's germline CDR1 is MGHDK and CDR2 SYGVNS. This CDR3 has 16 residues. The CDR3 protein is CASSEFLAGGRETQYF. The DNA for the CDR3 is TGTGCCAGCAGTGAATTCCTAGCGGGGGGGAGGGAGACCCAGTACTTC.

The table lists this clone with a few counts. The gene calls are TRBV5-1 and TRBJ1-3; tentatively, D is TRBD1 (5 bases). The CDR3 is made up of 16 amino acids. V was shortened by 1 base and J by 0 bases, with 11 bases between the two germline ends. The germline V gene has CDR1 SGHRS and CDR2 YFSETQ. Here the CDR3 DNA reads TGCGCCAGCAGCTTGCTTCGGGGGATCTCTGGAAACACCATATATTTT. Translating gives CASSLLRGISGNTIYF.

The chain is built from TRBV10-3 and TRBJ1-5; 11 bases line up with TRBD1. The germline V gene encodes CDR1 ENHRY and CDR2 SYGVKD. This CDR3 contains 14 residues. V trimming: 10 bases; J trimming: 4 bases; junction bases outside the gene matches: 6. CDR3 in DNA: TGTGCCACGGACAGGGGGCTGGGGAATCAGCCCCAGCATTTT. Translating gives CATDRGLGNQPQHF.